Shown below are 23 T cell receptor beta chains from a single sample sequenced in a study of CD8 T cells in Susac syndrome. RNA in amounts of roughly 0.5 to 1 ug was reverse transcribed with random hexamers. From the immunoSEQ multiplex PCR reads, TCRdb called clonotypes with MiXCR, one entry per CDR3 protein. The table includes about 290,000 distinct CDR3 sequences, 65% to 90% detected once. Sequenced input: CD8+ T cells from PBMCs. The origin of the receptors is a human donor with multiple sclerosis.

The V call is TRBV4-1, the J call TRBJ2-1; 7 bases are shared with TRBD2. Germline CDR1 and CDR2: MGHRA and YSYEKL. V was pared by 0 bases and J by 6 bases, with 8 bases of the junction left unmatched. The length of the CDR3 is 16 residues. For the CDR3, the DNA is TGCGCCAGCAGCCAAGAGTTAGCGGGTCAATCCAATGAGCAGTTCTTC. Translation: CASSQELAGQSNEQFF.

The rearrangement uses TRBV27 and TRBJ2-5; D may be TRBD2 (5 bases). The CDR3 extends over 15 amino acids. The V gene lost 10 bases and the J gene lost 1 base, with 19 bases spanning the gap. Per germline, CDR1 MNHEY and CDR2 SMNVEV (reference sequence). CDR3 sequence reads: CATQSLLGIQETQYF. For the CDR3, the DNA is TGTGCCACCCAATCCTTACTAGGGATCCAAGAGACCCAGTACTTC.

This clonotype was found a few times. The J gene is TRBJ1-1, the V gene TRBV21-1; the table's D gene call, TRBD1, was not cross checked with the DNA. TRBV21-1 is a pseudogene locus. CDR3 length: 16 amino acids. CDR3 nucleotide sequence: TGTGCCAGCAGCAAAGTGGGGAGACAGGGCTTAACTGAAGCTTTCTTT. As protein: CASSKVGRQGLTEAFF.

This chain links TRBV15 with TRBJ1-2, with unresolved D. Trimming took 1 base from V and 5 from J, leaving 11 bases between them. CDR3 length equals 14 residues. Germline assignment: CDR1 LNHNV and CDR2 YYDKDF (reference sequence). The CDR3 loop reads CATSRVSRAYGYTF. CDR3 bases: TGTGCCACCAGCAGAGTCTCTCGGGCTTATGGCTACACCTTC. The whole variable domain, filled in from reference TRBV15 and TRBJ1-2, reads DAMVIQNPRYQVTQFGKPVTLSCSQTLNHNVMYWYQQKSSQAPKLLFHYYDKDFNNEADTPDNFQSRRPNTSFCFLDIRSPGLGDTAMYLCATSRVSRAYGYTFGSGTRLTVV.

This chain connects TRBV12-3 or TRBV12-4 to TRBJ1-3; unclear D gene. This CDR3 has 14 amino acids. The ends were cut back, 3 bases at V and 4 bases at J, with 10 bases in the middle. CDR3 nucleotides: TGTGCCAGCAGTTTCACGCGTATAGGAAACACCATATATTTT. It is translated as CASSFTRIGNTIYF.

V is TRBV19 and J is TRBJ2-3; the D is unclear. Germline loops: CDR1 LNHDA, CDR2 SQIVND (reference sequence). CDR3 length: 14 residues. Between the trimmed V and J ends, which lost 3 bases and 3 bases, there was a span of 10 bases. CDR3 loop: CASSIDLGTDTQYF. In DNA form, the CDR3 reads TGTGCCAGTAGTATCGATCTAGGAACAGATACGCAGTATTTT.

The V call is TRBV28, the J call TRBJ1-4; tentative D call: TRBD1 (5 bases). V gave up 2 bases and J gave up 7 bases, with 14 bases separating them. Germline loops: CDR1 MDHEN, CDR2 SYDVKM. This CDR3 is built from 15 residues. CDR3 coding DNA: TGTGCCAGCAGTTTAGGGACTCATTCGGGTGAAAAACTGTTTTTT. Its protein is CASSLGTHSGEKLFF.

The chain couples TRBV19 to TRBJ1-5, with no clear D. The germline gives CDR1 LNHDA, CDR2 SQIVND (reference sequence). The CDR3 extends over 15 amino acids. Deletions cut 3 bases from V and 4 bases from J, with 13 bases between. The CDR3 DNA sequence: TGTGCCAGTAGTATCGACGGGAAGGCTAATCAGCCCCAGCATTTT. Amino acids: CASSIDGKANQPQHF.

The genes are TRBV27 and TRBJ2-1; D gene unclear. Germline CDR1 and CDR2: MNHEY and SMNVEV (reference sequence). The CDR3 consists of 10 residues. This chain's CDR3 is CGVGYNEQFF. DNA for the CDR3: TGTGGGGTGGGGTACAATGAGCAGTTCTTC.

The rearrangement uses TRBV19 and TRBJ1-2, with TRBD1 matching 9 bases. The V gene's germline CDR1 is LNHDA and CDR2 SQIVND (reference sequence). V lost 6 bases, J lost 7 bases, and 12 bases stayed unmatched. The CDR3 is made up of 15 amino acids. DNA of the CDR3: TGTGCCAGTAGCCCGACCGGGACAGGGTCCAGTGGCTACACCTTC. Residues: CASSPTGTGSSGYTF.

The V gene is TRBV30, the J gene TRBJ2-2; D gene uncertain. This CDR3 contains 12 residues. Germline-derived CDR1 and CDR2 are GTSNPN and SVGIG (reference sequence). V was clipped by 5 bases and J by 1 base, with 5 bases between them. CDR3 bases: TGTGCCTGGGCTAGGAACACCGGGGAGCTGTTTTTT. Residues: CAWARNTGELFF.

The chain uses TRBV5-8 and TRBJ2-1; the match to TRBD2 covers 9 bases. The germline V gene encodes CDR1 SGHTS and CDR2 YDEGEE. This CDR3 has 16 residues. Trimming took 2 bases from V and 8 from J; bases not matched to a gene: 11. The DNA of the CDR3 is TGTGCCAGCAGCTTCGGGACTAGCTTAGGCATCTATGAGCAGTTCTTC. Amino acids: CASSFGTSLGIYEQFF.

This chain links TRBV28 with TRBJ1-3, with a possible D match to TRBD1 (6 bases). Germline CDR1 reads MDHEN; CDR2 reads SYDVKM. The length of the CDR3 is 20 residues. Trimming cost V 4 bases and J 0 bases, with 25 bases left between them. Written as DNA, the CDR3 is TGTGCCAGCAGTTCTTGGGGGCGGATAATACGAATGAACTCTGGAAACACCATATATTTT. Amino acid sequence: CASSSWGRIIRMNSGNTIYF.

This sequence joins TRBV12-3 or TRBV12-4 and TRBJ2-5; unclear D gene. Trimming left V 5 bases short and J 2 bases short, with 9 bases between. The CDR3 length is 13 residues. In DNA, the CDR3 is TGTGCCAGCAGTCCCGGCGGACAAGAGACCCAGTACTTC. Amino acids: CASSPGGQETQYF.

The J gene is TRBJ2-1, the V gene TRBV12-3 or TRBV12-4; D not certain. Trimming took 7 bases from V and 3 from J, leaving 10 bases between them. The length of the CDR3 is 13 residues. The CDR3 spells CASTLGYYNEQFF. The CDR3 DNA reads TGTGCCAGCACCTTGGGATACTACAATGAGCAGTTCTTC.

The rearrangement uses TRBV7-6 and TRBJ1-1; a possible D gene is TRBD1 (5 bases). In germline, CDR1 is SGHVS, CDR2 FNYEAQ. This CDR3 contains 15 residues. V was pared by 1 base and J by 4 bases, with 13 bases between. The DNA of the CDR3 is TGTGCCAGCAGCTTAGGGTGGGGCGAGGGCACTGAAGCTTTCTTT. Its protein product is CASSLGWGEGTEAFF.

The chain couples TRBV7-2 to TRBJ1-5; the match to TRBD1 covers 10 bases. The CDR3 has 17 residues. Unmatched junction bases numbered 9, after V lost 1 base and J lost 6 bases. Germline CDR1 is SGHTA and CDR2 is FQGNSA. The CDR3 nucleotides read TGTGCCAGCAGCTTAGATTTGACAGGGGGCTCGGGTCAGCCCCAGCATTTT. This sequence encodes CASSLDLTGGSGQPQHF.

The chain uses TRBV29-1 and TRBJ2-1; D ambiguous. There are 16 residues in the CDR3. V was cut by 1 base and J by 0 bases, with 13 bases left in between. Per the germline V gene, CDR1 is SQVTM and CDR2 is ANQGSEA. CDR3 coding DNA: TGCAGCGTTGAAGGGAGTGCGGTAAGCTCCTACAATGAGCAGTTCTTC. Its translation: CSVEGSAVSSYNEQFF.

This clonotype appeared once. A junction boundary mismatches the germline segment, possibly from a read error. CDR3 protein: CAWTGVITDTQYF. The DNA for the CDR3 is TGTGCATGGACGGGGGTTATCACAGATACGCAGTATTTT. V usage is TRBV30 and J usage is TRBJ2-3, with a possible D match to TRBD2 (6 bases). Germline assignment: CDR1 GTSNPN and CDR2 SVGIG (reference sequence). This CDR3 has 13 amino acids.

J is TRBJ1-1 and V is TRBV30; a possible D gene is TRBD1 (6 bases). V dropped 0 bases and J dropped 0 bases, with 14 bases sitting between them. Germline V CDR1 and CDR2: GTSNPN, SVGIG (reference sequence). This CDR3 has 16 amino acids. This CDR3 is CAWSVGQGLMNTEAFF. The CDR3 DNA reads TGTGCCTGGAGTGTAGGTCAGGGGTTGATGAACACTGAAGCTTTCTTT.

V and J are TRBV4-1 and TRBJ2-7; TRBD2 matches 9 bases. CDR3 length: 15 amino acids. V lost 3 bases and J lost 2; bases outside the gene matches: 5. Germline V gives CDR1 MGHRA, CDR2 YSYEKL. The CDR3 DNA follows: TGCGCCAGCAGCCAGAATAGCGGGGGAACCTACGAGCAGTACTTC. Its protein product is CASSQNSGGTYEQYF.

The chain joins TRBV6-2 or TRBV6-3 to TRBJ1-1; D is ambiguous. V lost 2 bases and J 3 bases, leaving 10 bases between the germline ends. This CDR3 contains 14 residues. CDR1 and CDR2 from the germline V gene are MNHEY and SVGEGT. In DNA, the CDR3 is TGTGCCAGCAGTTACGGTTCGGGGTACACTGAAGCTTTCTTT. This codes for CASSYGSGYTEAFF.

The table lists this clonotype with a count of one. This chain uses TRBV15 with TRBJ1-1; D remains unclear. V lost 0 bases to trimming and J lost 6 bases, with 5 bases between them. Germline CDR1 reads LNHNV; CDR2 reads YYDKDF (reference sequence). The CDR3 is made up of 12 amino acids. The CDR3 protein is CATSRDEAEAFF. The CDR3 region has the DNA TGTGCCACCAGCAGAGATGAGGCTGAAGCTTTCTTT. Looking up the rest from reference TRBV15 and TRBJ1-1 gives the full variable domain: DAMVIQNPRYQVTQFGKPVTLSCSQTLNHNVMYWYQQKSSQAPKLLFHYYDKDFNNEADTPDNFQSRRPNTSFCFLDIRSPGLGDTAMYLCATSRDEAEAFFGQGTRLTVV.